The clone carrying this T cell receptor beta chain was seen a few times. What it binds is unknown. The germline V gene has CDR1 LGHNA and CDR2 YNFKEQ. Trimming left V 5 bases short and J 0 bases short, with 14 bases between. CDR3 length: 16 residues. The data stem from a study of T cell responses to AZD1222 COVID-19 vaccine. Study-wide results and limits: Compared with day 0, the breadth and depth of the Spike-specific TCR repertoire rose significantly after two doses of AZD1222. Donors in the cohort were predominantly white British and more often female, and clonal diversity was possibly underestimated. Epitopes outside B.1.351 and B.1.1.7 mutated regions reportedly drew nearly half of spike TCRs.

Clones were read by immunoSEQ multiplex PCR, and TCRdb kept only the in-frame ones, dropping some. The repertoire holds fewer than 200,000 clones, with 88% as singletons. V is TRBV4-2 and J is TRBJ1-3; D possibly corresponds to TRBD1 (5 bases). The sequencing here drew on peripheral blood, taken 28 days after the second AZD1222 dose. The clonotype comes from an adult who received the AZD1222 COVID-19 vaccine. CDR3 bases: TGTGCCAGCAGCGCCAGCGCAGGGAACTCTGGAAACACCATATATTTT. Encoded protein: CASSASAGNSGNTIYF.